Presented here are 5 T cell receptor gamma chains from one specimen sequenced in a study of Vδ1+ human thymocytes. General study points: Thymic TRG and TRD repertoires appeared highly polyclonal, with Gaussian CDR3 length distributions.

No antigens are known for them. The template was reverse-transcribed extracted RNA. Pooled V-gene forward primers with one constant-region reverse primer generated the CDR3 amplicons by multiplex PCR. TCRdb reanalysed the multiplex PCR reads via CATT. The sample lists roughly 30,000 gamma-chain clones, around 18% occurring once. The sequencing input was Vdelta1+ gamma-delta thymocytes from the thymus. Subset described: FACS-sorted CD3+ TCRalphabeta- TCRVdelta1+ TCRVdelta2- thymocytes. The receptors derive from a boy under two years old who had congenital heart surgery.

This clone appeared a few times. The V gene is TRGV8, the J gene TRGJP2. With 2 bases clipped from V and 10 bases from J, the junction kept 4 bases outside the gene matches. Germline CDR1 reads VENAVY; CDR2 reads YDSYNSRV. The CDR3 consists of 12 residues. The CDR3 DNA follows: TGTGCCACCTGGGATAAACTTTGGATCAAGACGTTT. It encodes CATWDKLWIKTF.

Comment on this clone: At the DNA level, this CDR3 is encoded by other sequences in the same sample as well. The genes are TRGV4 and TRGJ1 or TRGJ2. Germline V gene data show CDR1 as EGSTGY and CDR2 as YDSYTSSV. The CDR3 length is 13 residues. J gave up 4 bases and V 1 base, and 4 bases lay outside the gene matches. CDR3 nucleotides: TGTGCCACCTGGGATGGCGGGTATTATAAGAAACTCTTT. Protein: CATWDGGYYKKLF.

The sample holds a few counts of this clone. This rearrangement joins TRGV4 to TRGJ1 or TRGJ2. The ends lost 0 bases at V and 6 bases at J; junction bases unmatched: 11. CDR1 EGSTGY and CDR2 YDSYTSSV come from the germline V gene. The CDR3 covers 15 residues. In DNA, the CDR3 is TGTGCCACCTGGGATGGGCCCCCGTGGGGTTATAAGAAACTCTTT. Protein: CATWDGPPWGYKKLF.

The gene calls are TRGV5 and TRGJ1 or TRGJ2. The J segment lost 12 bases and the V segment lost 0 bases, leaving 5 bases of the junction unmatched. The CDR3 totals 11 residues. Per the germline V gene, CDR1 is VINAFY and CDR2 is YDVSNSKD. The CDR3 reads CATWDRLTKLF. The CDR3 DNA follows: TGTGCCACCTGGGACAGGTTGACGAAACTCTTT.

This clone was recorded a few times. The chain couples TRGV8 to TRGJ1 or TRGJ2. The trim removed 4 bases at V and 4 bases at J, leaving 7 bases unmatched. Germline V gives CDR1 VENAVY, CDR2 YDSYNSRV. The CDR3 spans 13 residues. This chain's CDR3 is CATWDGVYYKKLF. The CDR3 region has the DNA TGTGCCACCTGGGACGGGGTATATTATAAGAAACTCTTT.